This T cell receptor (beta chain) was captured in a study of cytotoxic CD8 clonotypes in ibrutinib-treated CLL. Study overall: The average sample held around 280,000 productive templates and 85,000 to 100,000 productive rearrangements. Study results and limitations: For progressing versus sustained-remission patients, sampling times were not the same.

Some clones are missing from TCRdb's copy, which holds only in-frame ones; the method was immunoSEQ multiplex PCR. The data contain just over 200,000 clones, more than 75% of them singletons. Germline-derived CDR1 and CDR2 are SGHRS and YFSETQ. The CDR3 is 16 amino acids. Trimming took 4 bases from V and 5 from J; bases not matched to a gene: 11. This clone occurred a few times. Its antigen is unidentified. The chain employs TRBV5-1 and TRBJ2-3; 9 bases line up with TRBD2. This receptor was identified in a human donor with chronic lymphocytic leukemia. The specimen comprised PBMCs, sampled after 12 months of ibrutinib treatment. The CDR3 loop is CASSPIWGSGRDTQYF. CDR3 bases: TGCGCCAGCAGCCCCATCTGGGGTAGCGGGAGAGATACGCAGTATTTT.